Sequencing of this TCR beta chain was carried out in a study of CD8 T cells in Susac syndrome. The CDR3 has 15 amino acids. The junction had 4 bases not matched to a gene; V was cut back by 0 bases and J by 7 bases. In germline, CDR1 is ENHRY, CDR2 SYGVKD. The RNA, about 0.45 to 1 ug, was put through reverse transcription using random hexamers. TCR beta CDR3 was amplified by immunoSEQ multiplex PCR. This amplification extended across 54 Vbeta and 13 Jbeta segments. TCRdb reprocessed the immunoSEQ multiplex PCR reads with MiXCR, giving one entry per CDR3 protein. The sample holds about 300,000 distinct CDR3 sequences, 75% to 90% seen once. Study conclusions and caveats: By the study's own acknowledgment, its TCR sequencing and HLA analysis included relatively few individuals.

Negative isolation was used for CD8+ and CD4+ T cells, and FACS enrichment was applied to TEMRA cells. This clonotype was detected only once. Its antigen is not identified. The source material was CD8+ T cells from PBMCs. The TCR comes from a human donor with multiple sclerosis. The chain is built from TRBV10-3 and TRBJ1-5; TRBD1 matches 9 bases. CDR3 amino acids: CAISESGTGQQPQHF. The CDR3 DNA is TGTGCCATCAGTGAGTCCGGGACAGGGCAACAGCCCCAGCATTTT.